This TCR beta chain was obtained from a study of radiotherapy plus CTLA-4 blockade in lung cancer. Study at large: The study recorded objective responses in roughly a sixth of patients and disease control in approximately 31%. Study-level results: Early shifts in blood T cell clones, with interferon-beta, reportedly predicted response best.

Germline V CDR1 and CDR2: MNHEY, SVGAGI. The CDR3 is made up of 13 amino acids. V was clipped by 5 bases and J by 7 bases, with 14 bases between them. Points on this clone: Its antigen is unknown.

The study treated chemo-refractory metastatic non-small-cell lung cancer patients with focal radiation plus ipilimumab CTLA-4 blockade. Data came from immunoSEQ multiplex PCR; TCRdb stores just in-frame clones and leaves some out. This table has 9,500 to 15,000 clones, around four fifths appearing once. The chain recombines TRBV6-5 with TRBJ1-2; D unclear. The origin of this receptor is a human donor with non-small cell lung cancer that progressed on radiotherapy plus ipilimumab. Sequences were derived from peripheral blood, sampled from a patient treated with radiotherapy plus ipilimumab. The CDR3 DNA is TGTGCCAGCAGTGAATCACCGGGAATTGGCTACACCTTC. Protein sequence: CASSESPGIGYTF.